The sequence of this T cell receptor beta chain was determined in a study of T-cell reconstitution after alpha-beta-depleted transplantation in children. Trimming left V 5 bases short and J 2 bases short, with 9 bases between. The CDR3 is 13 amino acids. Per germline, CDR1 SGHTA and CDR2 FQGNSA. For TCRbeta, the library was prepared with unique molecular identifiers. TCRdb reprocessed the PCR reads via MiXCR and lists one record per CDR3 protein. In the table there are some 390,000 distinct CDR3 sequences, about a fifth of which are singletons. This receptor was obtained from a human donor who donated a stem cell graft to a child with acute myeloid leukemia. The input for sequencing was PBMCs from the stem cell graft donor, taken from the stem cell graft. This chain uses TRBV7-2 with TRBJ2-5; possibly TRBD1 for D (5 bases). CDR3: CASSPTVQETQYF. In nucleotides, the CDR3 is TGTGCCAGCAGCCCGACAGTACAAGAGACCCAGTACTTC.